These T cell receptor beta chains were read from a single sample in a study of blood T cell repertoires in COVID-19. Profiling relied on immunoSEQ multiplex PCR, and the TCRdb table lists in-frame clones only, not all of them. The sample contains fewer than 350,000 clones, approximately 86% of which appear only once. Sequenced sample: PBMCs or T cells enriched from blood (not recorded which). These TCRs come from a woman in her thirties or forties with acute COVID-19. Each CDR3 is given without its conserved first and last residue. Fields, in order: CDR3 length, J gene, V gene, CDR3 protein.

11	TRBJ1-1	TRBV6-5	ASSFQGAGEAF
14	TRBJ1-2	TRBV4-3	ASSQELGEEVYGYT
12	TRBJ1-1	TRBV11-1	ASSSRYRAPEAF
12	TRBJ2-5	TRBV20-1	SASTGSTGETQY
11	TRBJ1-2	TRBV6-5	ASSKTGPYGYT
9	TRBJ1-1	TRBV20-1	SARVSREAF
12	TRBJ2-7	TRBV6-2/TRBV6-3	ASSYGLGGYEQY
15	TRBJ1-5	TRBV5-3	ARSLDRGGHSNQPQH
13	TRBJ1-1	TRBV27	ASSLSAGMSTEAF
13	TRBJ2-5	TRBV14	ASSQVGTVQETQY
12	TRBJ2-5	TRBV28	ASSSRVYQETQY
13	TRBJ2-7	TRBV21-1	ASSNSDRGRDEQY
13	TRBJ1-4	TRBV7-6	ASSLAVGQVEKLF
11	TRBJ1-1	TRBV6-2/TRBV6-3	ASSYSGGTEAF
13	TRBJ1-1	TRBV6-5	ASSYKTGLNTEAF
10	TRBJ2-2	TRBV7-3	ASSPGYGELF
15	TRBJ2-1	TRBV28	ASSLSVRDRTYNEQF
14	TRBJ2-5	TRBV6-2/TRBV6-3	ASSYGRGGLQETQY
13	TRBJ1-6	TRBV4-1	ASSQPSGGASPLH
12	TRBJ1-1	TRBV3-1/TRBV3-2	ASSLHQGQGAAF
11	TRBJ2-3	TRBV6-5	ASSYAYQDTQY
12	TRBJ2-3	TRBV28	ASSFDRPPDTQY
15	TRBJ1-2	TRBV28	ASSNVVVGDRGNGYT
11	TRBJ2-7	TRBV28	ASRVFPGDGQY
14	TRBJ2-1	TRBV5-4	ASSWTGITSYNEQF
12	TRBJ1-2	TRBV5-6	ASSTRQGINGYT
13	TRBJ1-4	TRBV28	ASSFRDKKGEKLF
14	TRBJ1-1	TRBV11-2	ASSLGRGQKNTEAF
12	TRBJ1-2	TRBV2	ASSGQGLNYGYT
9	TRBJ1-5	TRBV20-1	SATRDQPQH
13	TRBJ2-2	TRBV10-3	AINENERGAGELF
12	TRBJ1-1	TRBV19	ASSRAGKNTEAF
13	TRBJ2-6	TRBV3-1/TRBV3-2	ASSQYGSGANVLT
15	TRBJ2-3	TRBV14	ASSQDSASWSTDTQY